Sequencing of this T cell receptor (beta chain) was carried out in a study of CXCR3-negative and CXCR3-positive naive CD8 T cells. General observations from the study: CXCR3-negative naive cells had less hydrophobic TRB CDR3s than did CXCR3-positive naive cells.

Looked up from germline, CDR1 is SNHLY and CDR2 is FYNNEI. The CDR3 extends over 15 amino acids. UMI-labeled TRB cDNA libraries were prepared by 5' RACE. After re-calling the 5' RACE reads, TCRdb lists one entry per CDR3 protein, DNA absent. This listing includes about 60,000 distinct CDR3 sequences. As for this clonotype: What it binds is not known.

Sequenced material: naive CXCR3+ CD8+ T cells from blood. Subset given: CD45RO-CCR7+CD27+CD95- naive CD8+ T cells expressing CXCR3 (TNR3+). The chain is built from TRBV2 and TRBJ1-5; the D call of TRBD1 rests on TCRdb alone, since no DNA is present to check it. The TCR originated in a human donor in good health. Some clones in this sample may be carry-over from other donors' samples. The CDR3 sequence: CASSEAQTGVQPQHF.